This TCR beta chain was captured by sequencing in a study of siplizumab effects on memory and regulatory T cells. Overall study findings and caveats: Naive or memory phenotype assignment was not possible for roughly 80-97% of proliferating CD4+ or CD8+ clones. Proliferating Tregs taken from siplizumab cultures were not shown to have a confirmed suppressive function. The apparent diversity of naive T cells exceeded that of memory cells, and naive T cells seemed to make a major contribution to the alloresponse.

On this clone: Its matching antigen is unknown.

Trimming pared 5 bases from V and 4 bases from J, leaving 15 bases between. The CDR3 runs to 15 residues. Germline-derived CDR1 and CDR2 are LNHDA and SQIVND (reference sequence). This table comes from immunoSEQ multiplex PCR, and its TCRdb copy is limited to in-frame clones, with some not included. Among approximately 100,000 clones listed, roughly 93% were seen once. The rearrangement uses TRBV19 and TRBJ1-5; a weak D match, TRBD1 (6 bases). The TCR sequence derives from a human donor in good health. The specimen was Tregs sorted from blood. CDR3 protein: CASSPSTGRNQPQHF. DNA of the CDR3: TGTGCCAGTAGTCCTTCCACAGGGAGAAATCAGCCCCAGCATTTT.